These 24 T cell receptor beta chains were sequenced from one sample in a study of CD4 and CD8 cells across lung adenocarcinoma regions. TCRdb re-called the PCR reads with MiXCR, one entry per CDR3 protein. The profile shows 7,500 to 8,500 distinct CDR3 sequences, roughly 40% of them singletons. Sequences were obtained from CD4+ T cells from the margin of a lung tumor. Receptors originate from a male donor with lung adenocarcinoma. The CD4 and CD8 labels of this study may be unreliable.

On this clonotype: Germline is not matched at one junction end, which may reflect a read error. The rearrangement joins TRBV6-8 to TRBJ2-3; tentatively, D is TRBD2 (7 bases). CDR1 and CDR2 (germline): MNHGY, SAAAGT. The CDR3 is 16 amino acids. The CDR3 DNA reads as TGTTCCAGCAGGGGAGGGGGGGTCAGGGGCACAGATACGCAGTATTTT. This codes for CSSRGGGVRGTDTQYF.

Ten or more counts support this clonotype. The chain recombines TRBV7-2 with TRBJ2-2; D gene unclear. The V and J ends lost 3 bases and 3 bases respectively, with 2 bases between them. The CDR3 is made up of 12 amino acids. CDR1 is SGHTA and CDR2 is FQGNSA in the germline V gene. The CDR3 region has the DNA TGTGCCAGCAGCTTCGACACCGGGGAGCTGTTTTTT. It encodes CASSFDTGELFF.

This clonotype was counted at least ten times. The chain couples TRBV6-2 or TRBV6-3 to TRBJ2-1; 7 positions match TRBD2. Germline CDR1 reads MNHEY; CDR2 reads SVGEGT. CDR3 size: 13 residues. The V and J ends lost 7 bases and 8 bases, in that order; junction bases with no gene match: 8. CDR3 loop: CASTAGEIYEQFF. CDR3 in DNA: TGTGCCAGCACGGCGGGAGAAATCTATGAGCAGTTCTTC.

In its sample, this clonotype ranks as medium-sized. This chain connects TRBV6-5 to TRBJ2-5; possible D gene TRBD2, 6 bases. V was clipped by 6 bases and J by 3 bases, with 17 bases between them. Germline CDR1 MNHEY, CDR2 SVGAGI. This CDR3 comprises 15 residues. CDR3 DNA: TGTGCCAGCAGCACCGCCGGTGGGGGGAAAGAGACCCAGTACTTC. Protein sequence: CASSTAGGGKETQYF.

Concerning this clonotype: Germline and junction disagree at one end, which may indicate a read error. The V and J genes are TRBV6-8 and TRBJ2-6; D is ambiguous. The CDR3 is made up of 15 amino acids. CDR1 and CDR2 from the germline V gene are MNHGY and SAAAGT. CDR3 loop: CASGLVAPCANVQTF. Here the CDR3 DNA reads TGTGCCAGCGGGCTAGTCGCTCCGTGCGCCAACGTCCAGACTTTC.

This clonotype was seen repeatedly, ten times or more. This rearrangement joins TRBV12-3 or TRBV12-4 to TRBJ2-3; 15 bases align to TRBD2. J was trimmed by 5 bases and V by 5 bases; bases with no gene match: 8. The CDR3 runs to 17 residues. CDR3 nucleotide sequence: TGTGCCAGCAGTATCGGACTAGCGGGGGGGCGTGGAGATACGCAGTATTTT. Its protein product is CASSIGLAGGRGDTQYF.

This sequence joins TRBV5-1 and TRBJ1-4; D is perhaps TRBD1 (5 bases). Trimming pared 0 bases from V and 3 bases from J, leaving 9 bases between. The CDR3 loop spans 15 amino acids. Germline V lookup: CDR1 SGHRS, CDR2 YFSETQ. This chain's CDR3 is CASSLEGLPNEKLFF. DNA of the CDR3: TGCGCCAGCAGCTTGGAGGGGTTACCTAATGAAAAACTGTTTTTT.

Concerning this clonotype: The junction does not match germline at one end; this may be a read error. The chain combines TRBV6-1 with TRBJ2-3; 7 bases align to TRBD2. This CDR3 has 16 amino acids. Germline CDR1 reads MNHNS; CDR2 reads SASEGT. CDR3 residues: CASSVAGVRAKDTQYF. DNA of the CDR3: TGTGCCAGCAGCGTCGCGGGGGTGAGAGCCAAAGATACTCAGTATTTT.

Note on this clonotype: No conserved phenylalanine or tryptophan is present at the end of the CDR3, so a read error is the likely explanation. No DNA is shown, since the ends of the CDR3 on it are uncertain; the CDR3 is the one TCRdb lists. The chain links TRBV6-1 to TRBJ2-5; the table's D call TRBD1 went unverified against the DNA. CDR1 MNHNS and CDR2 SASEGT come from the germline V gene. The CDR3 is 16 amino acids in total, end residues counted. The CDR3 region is CASSEVPGGGQETQFL.

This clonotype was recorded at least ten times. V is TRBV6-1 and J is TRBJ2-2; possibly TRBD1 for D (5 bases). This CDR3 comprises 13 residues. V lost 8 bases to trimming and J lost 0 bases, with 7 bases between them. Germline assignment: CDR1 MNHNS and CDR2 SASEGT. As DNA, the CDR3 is TGTGCCAGCCGACAGTCGAACACCGGGGAGCTGTTTTTT. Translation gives CASRQSNTGELFF.

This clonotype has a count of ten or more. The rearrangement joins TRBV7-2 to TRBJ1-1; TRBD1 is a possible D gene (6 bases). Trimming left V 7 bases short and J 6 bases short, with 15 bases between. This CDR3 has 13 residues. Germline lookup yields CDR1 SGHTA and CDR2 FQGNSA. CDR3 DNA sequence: TGTGCCAGCAATAAGGGGGGTACTTCTGAAGCTTTCTTT. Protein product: CASNKGGTSEAFF.

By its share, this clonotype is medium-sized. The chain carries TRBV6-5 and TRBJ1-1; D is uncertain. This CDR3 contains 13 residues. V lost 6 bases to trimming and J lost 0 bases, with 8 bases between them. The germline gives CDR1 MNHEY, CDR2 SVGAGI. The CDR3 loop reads CASRQPLNTEAFF. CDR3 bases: TGTGCCAGCAGACAGCCCTTGAACACTGAAGCTTTCTTT.

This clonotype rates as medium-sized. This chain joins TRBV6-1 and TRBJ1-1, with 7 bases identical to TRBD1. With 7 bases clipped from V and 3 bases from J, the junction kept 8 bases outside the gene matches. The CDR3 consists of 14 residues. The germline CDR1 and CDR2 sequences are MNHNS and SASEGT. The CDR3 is CASIGTGADTEAFF. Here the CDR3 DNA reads TGTGCCAGCATTGGAACAGGGGCGGACACTGAAGCTTTCTTT.

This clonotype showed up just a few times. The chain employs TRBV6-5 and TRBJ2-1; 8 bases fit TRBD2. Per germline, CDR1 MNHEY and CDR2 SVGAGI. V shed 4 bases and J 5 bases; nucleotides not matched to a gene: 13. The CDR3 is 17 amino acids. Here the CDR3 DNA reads TGTGCCAGCAGTTCTAATCCGGGACTAGTTCTTAACAATGAGCAGTTCTTC. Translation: CASSSNPGLVLNNEQFF.

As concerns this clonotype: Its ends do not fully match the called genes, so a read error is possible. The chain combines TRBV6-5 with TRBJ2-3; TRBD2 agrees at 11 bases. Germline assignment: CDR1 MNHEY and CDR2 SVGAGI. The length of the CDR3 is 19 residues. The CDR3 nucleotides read TGTGCCAGGAGTTCCACCGGGGTAGCGGGGGGGCGACGCACAGAGACCCAGTATTTT. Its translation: CARSSTGVAGGRRTETQYF.

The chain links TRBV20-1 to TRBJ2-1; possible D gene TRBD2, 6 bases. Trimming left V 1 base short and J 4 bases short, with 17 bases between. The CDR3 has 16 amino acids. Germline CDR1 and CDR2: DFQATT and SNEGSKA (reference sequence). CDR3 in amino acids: CSARVSALAGYNEQFF. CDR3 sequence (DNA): TGCAGTGCTAGAGTCTCAGCTCTCGCGGGATACAATGAGCAGTTCTTC.

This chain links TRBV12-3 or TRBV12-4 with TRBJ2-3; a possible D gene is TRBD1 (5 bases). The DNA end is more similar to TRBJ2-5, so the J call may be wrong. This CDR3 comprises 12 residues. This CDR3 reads CASSGQGGTQYF. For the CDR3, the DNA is TGTGCCAGCAGTGGCCAGGGCGGCACCCAGTACTTC.

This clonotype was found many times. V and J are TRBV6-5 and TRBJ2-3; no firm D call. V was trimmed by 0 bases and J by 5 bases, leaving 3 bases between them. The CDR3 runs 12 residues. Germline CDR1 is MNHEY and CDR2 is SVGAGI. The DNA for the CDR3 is TGTGCCAGCAGTTACTCTGGAGATACGCAGTATTTT. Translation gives CASSYSGDTQYF.

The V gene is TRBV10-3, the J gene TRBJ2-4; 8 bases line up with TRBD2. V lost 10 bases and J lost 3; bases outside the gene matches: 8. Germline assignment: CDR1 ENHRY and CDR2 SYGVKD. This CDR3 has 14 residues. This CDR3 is CATERGGDKNIQYF. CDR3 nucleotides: TGTGCCACCGAACGGGGGGGGGACAAAAACATTCAGTACTTC.

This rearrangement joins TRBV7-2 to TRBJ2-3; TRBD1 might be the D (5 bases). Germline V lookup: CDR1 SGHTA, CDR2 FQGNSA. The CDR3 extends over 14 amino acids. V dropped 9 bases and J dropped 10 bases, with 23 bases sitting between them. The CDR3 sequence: CARSVTPDTYAQYF. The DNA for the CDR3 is TGTGCCAGGAGCGTAACACCGGACACATATGCGCAGTATTTT.

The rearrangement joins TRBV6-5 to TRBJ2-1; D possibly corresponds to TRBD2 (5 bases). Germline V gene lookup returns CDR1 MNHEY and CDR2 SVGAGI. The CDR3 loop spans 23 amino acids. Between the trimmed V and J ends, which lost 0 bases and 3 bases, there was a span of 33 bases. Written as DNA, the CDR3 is TGTGCCAGCAGTTACTCGATTTTGTCGAGGGCACCATTCACCCCTAAGATCTACAATGAGCAGTTCTTC. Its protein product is CASSYSILSRAPFTPKIYNEQFF.

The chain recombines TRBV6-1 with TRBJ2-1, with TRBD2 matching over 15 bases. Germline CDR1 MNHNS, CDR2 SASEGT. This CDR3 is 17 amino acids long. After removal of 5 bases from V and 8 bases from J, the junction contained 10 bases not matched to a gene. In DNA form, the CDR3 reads TGTGCCAGCAGTCGGGGACTAGCGGGGGGCCTAACTGATGAGCAGTTCTTC. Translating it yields CASSRGLAGGLTDEQFF.

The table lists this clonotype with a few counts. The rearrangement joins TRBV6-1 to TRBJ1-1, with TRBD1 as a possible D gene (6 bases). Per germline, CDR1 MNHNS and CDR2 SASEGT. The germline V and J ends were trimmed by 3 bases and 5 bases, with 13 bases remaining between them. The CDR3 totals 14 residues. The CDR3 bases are TGTGCCAGCAGTGATGGGGGGGCTCGGACTGAAGCTTTCTTT. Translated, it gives CASSDGGARTEAFF.

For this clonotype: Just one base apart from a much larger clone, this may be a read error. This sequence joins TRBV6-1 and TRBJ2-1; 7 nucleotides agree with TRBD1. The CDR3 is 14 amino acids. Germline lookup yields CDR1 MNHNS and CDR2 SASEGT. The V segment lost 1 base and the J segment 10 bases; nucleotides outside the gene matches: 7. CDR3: CASSEGTGYYEQFF. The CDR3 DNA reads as TGTGCCAGCAGTGAAGGGACAGGATACTACGAGCAGTTCTTC.